Listed below are T cell receptor beta chains from one sample, sequenced in a study of blood T cell repertoires in COVID-19. The data were produced by immunoSEQ multiplex PCR, yet TCRdb's version contains in-frame clones alone and is incomplete. The table includes about 260,000 clones, approximately 90% detected once. The sequenced material came from peripheral blood. Receptor source: a man in his 60s who had recovered from COVID-19. CDR3s include the opening cysteine and the closing phenylalanine or tryptophan. Fields, in order: D gene, V gene, clone size, J gene, CDR3 DNA, CDR3 protein. The D gene is left open where the match is weak. Some rows mark clone size as missing; the rest say once, few, many or name a class of expanded clone.

TRBD1	TRBV28	NA	TRBJ2-4	TGTGCCAGCAGCCCCGACAGGGCTATGTCCAAAAACATTCAGTACTTC	CASSPDRAMSKNIQYF
NA	TRBV27	NA	TRBJ2-7	TGTGCCAGCAGCCCCGGCAGAGGGTACGAGCAGTACTTC	CASSPGRGYEQYF
TRBD2	TRBV19	NA	TRBJ2-3	TGTGCCAGTAGTACCCCCGGACTAGCGGGGGGGACAGATACGCAGTATTTT	CASSTPGLAGGTDTQYF
TRBD1	TRBV5-1	NA	TRBJ2-1	TGCGCCAGCAGCGATGGGACAGCGACCTACAATGAGCAGTTCTTC	CASSDGTATYNEQFF
TRBD1	TRBV19	NA	TRBJ1-2	TGTGCCAGTAGTATTCAGGGGGCTAACTATGGCTACACCTTC	CASSIQGANYGYTF
NA	TRBV5-1	NA	TRBJ1-6	TGCGCCAGCAGCTTGGAACATCGTTCTAATTCACCCCTCCACTTT	CASSLEHRSNSPLHF
NA	TRBV4-1	NA	TRBJ1-5	TGCGCCAGCAGCCAAGCCACCCTCGGGGGATTGGAACCCCAGCATTTT	CASSQATLGGLEPQHF
NA	TRBV5-1	NA	TRBJ2-7	TGCGCCAGCAGCTTCAGGGGTGCCACATCTTACGAGCAGTACTTC	CASSFRGATSYEQYF
TRBD1	TRBV5-1	NA	TRBJ1-2	TGCGCCAGCAGCCAAGGACAGGGGCGTCGGGGCTACACCTTC	CASSQGQGRRGYTF
TRBD1	TRBV9	NA	TRBJ1-6	TGTGCCAGCAGTCGCGGGGAGGGGACAGGGGATAATTCACCCCTCCACTTT	CASSRGEGTGDNSPLHF
NA	TRBV2	few	TRBJ1-2	TGTGCCAGCAGACCAGACAGTAACTATGGCTACACCTTC	CASRPDSNYGYTF
NA	TRBV10-2	NA	TRBJ1-1	TGCGCCAGCAGAACAGGGAAAACTGAAGCTTTCTTT	CASRTGKTEAFF
NA	TRBV14	few	TRBJ1-2	TGTGCCAGCAACTCGGGGCAGGGGTCGATCTATGGCTACACCTTC	CASNSGQGSIYGYTF
NA	TRBV15	NA	TRBJ2-5	TGTGCCACCAGCAGAGCTAGCCGGGAGACCCAGTACTTC	CATSRASRETQYF
TRBD1	TRBV18	NA	TRBJ1-6	TGTGCCAGCTCACCGAAAACAGGGGAAGGATCACCCCTCCACTTT	CASSPKTGEGSPLHF
NA	TRBV7-3	NA	TRBJ2-3	TGTGCCAGCAGCCCGGGGGACTTGCTAGGGGCAGATACGCAGTATTTT	CASSPGDLLGADTQYF
TRBD1	TRBV12-3/TRBV12-4	NA	TRBJ1-2	TGTGCCAGCAGCAGGGGGACAGGGTATGGCTACACCTTC	CASSRGTGYGYTF
NA	TRBV6-5	NA	TRBJ2-5	TGTGCCAGCAGTTACTCGAGGCAGGGAGGAGAGACCCAGTACTTC	CASSYSRQGGETQYF
NA	TRBV7-9	NA	TRBJ1-2	TGTGCCAGCAGCTCTGACTCTTCCCCTGGCTATGGCTACACCTTC	CASSSDSSPGYGYTF
TRBD1	TRBV18	NA	TRBJ1-4	TGTGCCAGCTCATTTCCGACAGGGGGCTTGGAAAAACTGTTTTTT	CASSFPTGGLEKLFF
TRBD1	TRBV9	NA	TRBJ2-7	TGTGCCAGCAGCGCCAGGAACAGGGGGAACGAGCAGTACTTC	CASSARNRGNEQYF
NA	TRBV4-2	NA	TRBJ1-2	TGTGCCAGCAGCCAAGATTTTGGAGGATATGGCTACACCTTC	CASSQDFGGYGYTF
TRBD2	TRBV5-1	NA	TRBJ2-5	TGCGCCAGCAGCTTGAATTACCGCGGGGGACAAGAGACCCAGTACTTC	CASSLNYRGGQETQYF
TRBD2	TRBV7-2	NA	TRBJ2-5	TGTGCCAGCAGCGTGGGACTAGCTCCGGAGACCCAGTACTTC	CASSVGLAPETQYF
TRBD1	TRBV6-6	NA	TRBJ1-2	TGTGCCAGCAGCCACGGCGGGACAGATGGCTACACCTTC	CASSHGGTDGYTF
NA	TRBV3-1/TRBV3-2	NA	TRBJ1-3	TGTGCCAGCAGCCGACCAGGGGGAAACACCATATATTTT	CASSRPGGNTIYF
NA	TRBV9	NA	TRBJ2-7	TGTGCCAGCAGCGTAGGTCCGGGGGGCGACAAGCAGTACTTC	CASSVGPGGDKQYF
TRBD2	TRBV6-2/TRBV6-3	NA	TRBJ2-7	TGTGCCAGCAGTGAGACTAGCGGGGGAAGGTACGAGCAGTACTTC	CASSETSGGRYEQYF
TRBD1	TRBV28	NA	TRBJ2-5	TGTGCCAGCAGCCTGACAGGGGAAAAACAAGAGACCCAGTACTTC	CASSLTGEKQETQYF
NA	TRBV6-4	once	TRBJ1-5	TGTGCCAGCAGTGACTCCGGGGGGACCAATCAGCCCCAGCATTTT	CASSDSGGTNQPQHF
NA	TRBV29-1	few	TRBJ1-1	TGCAGCGTTTCCCGGGTGAACACTGAAGCTTTCTTT	CSVSRVNTEAFF
TRBD2	TRBV29-1	few	TRBJ2-1	TGCAGCGTTGAATCGATAGCGGGGGGGAGGGACAATGAGCAGTTCTTC	CSVESIAGGRDNEQFF
TRBD2	TRBV7-3	once	TRBJ2-1	TGTGCCAGCAGCCCAACTAGCGGGGGCTACAATGAGCAGTTCTTC	CASSPTSGGYNEQFF
NA	TRBV18	NA	TRBJ1-6	TGTGCCAGCTCATCCCAGGGGAATTCACCCCTCCACTTT	CASSSQGNSPLHF
NA	TRBV7-9	NA	TRBJ1-4	TGTGCCAGCAGCCGCGAGGGAGGGTTTGGCGAAAAACTGTTTTTT	CASSREGGFGEKLFF
NA	TRBV6-5	NA	TRBJ1-2	TGTGCCAGCGTTCGGTCGAGCATTAACTATGGCTACACCTTC	CASVRSSINYGYTF
TRBD1	TRBV5-4	few	TRBJ1-1	TGTGCCAGCAGCCGGACAGGGGAAGCTTTCTTT	CASSRTGEAFF
NA	TRBV5-1	NA	TRBJ2-5	TGCGCCAGCAGTTACCTTGGACAGCGCCAAGAGACCCAGTACTTC	CASSYLGQRQETQYF
NA	TRBV3-1/TRBV3-2	NA	TRBJ1-5	TGTGCCAGCAGCCTGGGAGGTCAGCCCCAGCATTTT	CASSLGGQPQHF
NA	TRBV19	NA	TRBJ1-1	TGTGCCAGTAGTAGCTCGCCAGGCGCTTACACTGAAGCTTTCTTT	CASSSSPGAYTEAFF
TRBD1	TRBV27	NA	TRBJ2-3	TGTGCCAGCAGCCCAGACAGGGGAAGGGGAGATACGCAGTATTTT	CASSPDRGRGDTQYF
NA	TRBV5-1	few	TRBJ2-7	TGCGCCAGCAGCTTGGACAGACACGAGCAGTACTTC	CASSLDRHEQYF